The 11 T cell receptor beta chains below come from one sample, sequenced in a study of T cell responses to AZD1222 COVID-19 vaccine. Data came from immunoSEQ multiplex PCR; TCRdb stores just in-frame clones and leaves some out. The repertoire holds tens of thousands of clones, with around nine tenths as singletons. The specimen comprised peripheral blood, sampled on day 0 of MenACWY control vaccination. These receptors all come from an adult in good health.

The chain recombines TRBV27 with TRBJ2-2; possibly TRBD2 for D (5 bases). The CDR3 runs to 17 residues. Germline CDR1 is MNHEY and CDR2 is SMNVEV (reference sequence). V gave up 2 bases and J gave up 6 bases, with 19 bases separating them. The chain's CDR3 is CASSLASYGHSAGELFF. The CDR3 bases are TGTGCCAGCAGTTTAGCTAGCTACGGGCATTCGGCCGGGGAGCTGTTTTTT.

This chain links TRBV27 with TRBJ1-1, with 7 bases that match TRBD1. J lost 5 bases, V lost 4 bases, and 4 bases had no gene match. This CDR3 is built from 13 residues. Germline-derived CDR1 and CDR2 are MNHEY and SMNVEV (reference sequence). The CDR3 spells CASSSGQRTEAFF. CDR3 nucleotide sequence: TGTGCCAGCAGTTCGGGACAGAGAACTGAAGCTTTCTTT.

V usage is TRBV10-2 and J usage is TRBJ2-7, with TRBD2 matching 11 bases. The CDR3 runs to 15 residues. Germline loops: CDR1 WSHSY, CDR2 SAAADI. Trimming at V came to 8 bases and at J to 6 bases, leaving 12 bases not matched to a gene. The CDR3 DNA reads TGCGCCAGCGGGAACCTAGCGGGAGGTTTAGGCGAGCAGTACTTC. It codes for CASGNLAGGLGEQYF.

This clone has a single count. The J gene is TRBJ1-2, the V gene TRBV12-3 or TRBV12-4; D not resolved. This CDR3 is 13 amino acids long. V lost 5 bases to trimming and J lost 4 bases, with 11 bases between them. The CDR3 DNA is TGTGCCAGCAGTCTGGACCTATCCTATGGCTACACCTTC. Translating it yields CASSLDLSYGYTF.

V usage is TRBV18 and J usage is TRBJ1-2, with 11 bases that match TRBD1. This CDR3 is built from 20 residues. Trimming took 5 bases from V and 0 from J; bases not matched to a gene: 17. The V gene's germline CDR1 is KGHSH and CDR2 LQKENI. The CDR3 bases are TGTGCCAGCTCAGGACAGGGGGCGCAGCCAGACTTCTCAGCTAACTATGGCTACACCTTC. Translation: CASSGQGAQPDFSANYGYTF.

The genes are TRBV6-4 and TRBJ2-1; D gene unclear. Trimming removed 3 bases from V and 7 bases from J, with 10 bases in between. Germline values: CDR1 MRHNA, CDR2 SNTAGT. The CDR3 runs 13 residues. The CDR3 protein is CASSESSSNEQFF. The DNA for the CDR3 is TGTGCCAGCAGTGAGTCATCGAGTAATGAGCAGTTCTTC.

This clone occurred a few times. The chain combines TRBV10-3 with TRBJ2-2; 7 nucleotides align to TRBD2. There are 17 residues in the CDR3. The junction had 11 bases not matched to a gene; V was cut back by 2 bases and J by 5 bases. Germline V gives CDR1 ENHRY, CDR2 SYGVKD. CDR3 sequence (DNA): TGTGCCATCAGTGAGGTGACTGGCGGGAGCGGGACCGGGGAGCTGTTTTTT. Translation gives CAISEVTGGSGTGELFF.

The chain has TRBV6-5 and TRBJ2-1; D unresolved. Trimming took off 0 bases at V and 9 bases at J, with 12 bases between the two ends. The CDR3 sequence is 14 residues long. Germline CDR1 MNHEY, CDR2 SVGAGI. The CDR3 loop is CASSYSMSRREQFF. In DNA form, the CDR3 reads TGTGCCAGCAGTTACTCGATGTCGAGGCGTGAGCAGTTCTTC.

The V gene is TRBV18, the J gene TRBJ2-3; 7 bases fit TRBD2. The V segment lost 3 bases and the J segment 0 bases; nucleotides outside the gene matches: 9. The length of the CDR3 is 17 residues. From germline, CDR1 is KGHSH and CDR2 LQKENI. The CDR3 bases are TGTGCCAGCTCACCCTCACAGGCTAGCGGTAGCACAGATACGCAGTATTTT. It codes for CASSPSQASGSTDTQYF.

The V call is TRBV6-2 or TRBV6-3, the J call TRBJ1-2, with a tentative D call TRBD1 (5 bases). The V end lost 2 bases, the J end lost 2 bases, and 9 bases lay between the germline ends. The CDR3 is made up of 14 amino acids. The V gene's germline CDR1 is MNHEY and CDR2 SVGEGT. The CDR3 loop is CASSYVGENYGYTF. CDR3 nucleotide sequence: TGTGCCAGCAGTTACGTGGGGGAGAACTATGGCTACACCTTC.

The chain is built from TRBV11-2 and TRBJ2-1, with 7 positions matching TRBD2. Germline V gene sequence: CDR1 SGHAT, CDR2 FQNNGV. CDR3 length: 14 amino acids. The V and J ends lost 5 bases and 6 bases, in that order; junction bases with no gene match: 7. CDR3 protein: CASSPGLDINEQFF. In DNA, the CDR3 is TGTGCCAGCAGCCCCGGACTAGATATCAATGAGCAGTTCTTC.